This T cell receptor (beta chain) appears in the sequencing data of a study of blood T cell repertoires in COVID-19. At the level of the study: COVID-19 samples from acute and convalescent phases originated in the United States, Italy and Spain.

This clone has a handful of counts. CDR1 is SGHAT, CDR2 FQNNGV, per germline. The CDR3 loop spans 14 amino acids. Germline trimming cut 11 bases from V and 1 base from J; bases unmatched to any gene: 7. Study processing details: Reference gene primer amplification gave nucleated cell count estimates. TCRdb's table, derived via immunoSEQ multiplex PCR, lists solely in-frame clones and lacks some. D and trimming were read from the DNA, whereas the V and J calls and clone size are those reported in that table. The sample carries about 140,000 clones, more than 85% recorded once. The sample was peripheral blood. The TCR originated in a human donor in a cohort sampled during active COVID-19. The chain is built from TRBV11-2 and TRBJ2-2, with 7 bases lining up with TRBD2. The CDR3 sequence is CAGGGVLNTGELFF. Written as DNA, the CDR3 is TGTGCCGGGGGAGGGGTCCTGAACACCGGGGAGCTGTTTTTT.